This TCR beta chain was captured in a study of blood T cell repertoires in COVID-19 (dated by TCRdb to the early 2020s). About the investigation overall: Samples from collaborators originated in the United States, Italy and Spain and spanned both the acute and convalescent phases of COVID-19. The prospective study material was composed of cDNA or gDNA derived from T cells, B-cell-depleted T cells, or PBMCs. Subjects who had been exposed to COVID-19, were actively infected with it, or had recovered from it provided the deeply sampled blood TCRbeta repertoires that made up the dataset. The repertoires were made available in a free public database intended to serve as a resource for research on the immune response to SARS-CoV-2. The samples were drawn from two sources: the first 160 participants of the ongoing ImmuneRACE study, and fewer than 1,500 subjects contributed by 6 global collaborators. The sample metadata nearly always contained a de-identified subject ID, COVID-19 status, age in years and sex. HLA class I and class II types, where available, came from metadata supplied by the sample provider rather than from assay-based typing. Points the paper makes about the study in general: The amount of clinical and demographic metadata varied by source and participant and was provided uncurated.

TCRbeta CDR3 regions were amplified from genomic DNA by means of the immunoSEQ Assay, a bias-controlled multiplex PCR. Per the authors' processing: Within the assay, amplification of reference gene primers was used to estimate how many nucleated cells each sample contained. Sequence reads were collapsed and filtered to measure the absolute abundance of every unique TCRbeta CDR3 rearrangement. For each sample, productive Simpson clonality was calculated by taking the square root of Simpson's diversity index across productive rearrangements. TCRdb holds this immuneACCESS table with in-frame rearrangements only. Some clones are missing; in checked studies, unresolved V genes explain under half, and the rest has no known cause. V, J and clone size are taken as reported in that table, and D and trimming were inferred from the DNA itself. The sample table holds roughly 110,000 clones, of which roughly 90% were seen once. 6.5% to 10% of the sample rests with the top ten.

Points on this clone: Its antigen is currently not known. No clone much larger than this one lies a single base away; base qualities are absent. The same CDR3 can be traced to other DNA sequences in this sample.

Samples from volunteer blood donors who had recovered from COVID-19 were contributed by a second Seattle source. Whole blood was collected in K2EDTA tubes by collaborating institutions according to the institutions' own protocols. For TCRbeta analysis, collaborators shipped samples as frozen whole blood, isolated PBMCs, or DNA extracted from either of those sample types. Looking up the germline V gene yields CDR1 SNHLY and CDR2 FYNNEI. Inclusive of the bounding cysteine and phenylalanine, the CDR3 is 15 residues long. Just the 45-base CDR3 DNA is kept, in frame starting at base 1. Relative to germline, V is missing 3 bases and J is missing 5 bases, with 8 bases of the junction outside any gene match.

Sequencing used peripheral blood. The sequence links TRBV2 to TRBJ1-1; TRBD1 matches 8 bases in the middle. The sequence was collected from a woman in her sixties or seventies who had recovered from COVID-19. The sequenced DNA is TGTGCCAGCAGTGAGGCGGGCAGGGGGCGGACTGAAGCTTTCTTT. This is translated as CASSEAGRGRTEAFF.